This is a list of T cell receptor beta chains from one sample in a study of identical twins. TCRdb fed the 5' RACE reads into MiXCR, producing one record per CDR3 protein. The repertoire consists of approximately 500,000 distinct CDR3 sequences, with roughly 15% occurring once and the leading ten covering roughly 0.46%. The same data also went into a second study, on yellow fever vaccine responses in identical twins.

Sequences were obtained from CD4+ T cells sorted from blood. The source of these receptors is a woman younger than 35 in good health. Both conserved end residues are part of each CDR3. A D gene is named only where the DNA matches it firmly. Where a row states a size, it is once, few, many or the class of an expanded clone; other rows omit it.

J gene: TRBJ1-2
D gene: .
V gene: TRBV6-1
clone size: few
CDR3 DNA: TGTGCCAGCAGTGAAGTTGCCAGATATGGCTACACCTTC
CDR3 protein: CASSEVARYGYTF

J gene: TRBJ2-2
D gene: .
V gene: TRBV20-1
clone size: .
CDR3 DNA: TGCAGTGCCCCTGCGGAGGGGGTGAACACCGGGGAGCTGTTTTTT
CDR3 protein: CSAPAEGVNTGELFF

J gene: TRBJ2-2
D gene: .
V gene: TRBV6-1
clone size: .
CDR3 DNA: TGTGCCAGTACCGGGGGTTACACCGGGGAGCTGTTTTTT
CDR3 protein: CASTGGYTGELFF

J gene: TRBJ2-1
D gene: .
V gene: TRBV12-3/TRBV12-4
clone size: .
CDR3 DNA: .
CDR3 protein: CASSLVGGGTSFF

J gene: TRBJ2-4
D gene: .
V gene: TRBV12-3/TRBV12-4
clone size: .
CDR3 DNA: TGTGCCAGCAGCAGAACAGCCGAACTAGCCAAAAACATTCAGTACTTC
CDR3 protein: CASSRTAELAKNIQYF

J gene: TRBJ1-6
D gene: TRBD1
V gene: TRBV3-1
clone size: few
CDR3 DNA: TGTGCCAGCAGCCTGGGGGACAGGAATAATTCACCCCTCCACTTT
CDR3 protein: CASSLGDRNNSPLHF

J gene: TRBJ2-3
D gene: .
V gene: TRBV24-1
clone size: .
CDR3 DNA: TGTGCCACCAGTGATTTGCTAGGGGACAGCACAGATACGCAGTATTTT
CDR3 protein: CATSDLLGDSTDTQYF

J gene: TRBJ2-1
D gene: .
V gene: TRBV12-3/TRBV12-4
clone size: .
CDR3 DNA: TGTGCCAGCAGTTTTGCGGATATAGGTCACGATGAGCAGTTCTTC
CDR3 protein: CASSFADIGHDEQFF

J gene: TRBJ2-2
D gene: TRBD2
V gene: TRBV15
clone size: few
CDR3 DNA: TGTGCCACCAGCAGAGTCCGATGGGGGGGCACCGGGGAGCTGTTTTTT
CDR3 protein: CATSRVRWGGTGELFF

J gene: TRBJ2-2
D gene: .
V gene: TRBV12-3/TRBV12-4
clone size: .
CDR3 DNA: TGTGCCACCTTGGGGGGCCCCGGGGAGCTGTTTTTT
CDR3 protein: CATLGGPGELFF

J gene: TRBJ1-1
D gene: TRBD1
V gene: TRBV12-3/TRBV12-4
clone size: many
CDR3 DNA: TGTGCCAGCGGGACAGGGAGGACTGAAGCTTTCTTT
CDR3 protein: CASGTGRTEAFF

J gene: TRBJ2-2
D gene: .
V gene: TRBV12-3/TRBV12-4
clone size: few
CDR3 DNA: TGTGCCAGCAGTTTGCTTTGGTTCGTGGGCCTCCCGTTAGGGGAGCTGTTTTTT
CDR3 protein: CASSLLWFVGLPLGELFF

J gene: TRBJ2-5
D gene: TRBD2
V gene: TRBV29-1
clone size: few
CDR3 DNA: TGCAGCGTTGGACTAGCGGGGCCAGGGTCCCAGTACTTC
CDR3 protein: CSVGLAGPGSQYF

J gene: TRBJ1-1
D gene: .
V gene: TRBV7-9
clone size: .
CDR3 DNA: TGTGCCAGCAGCCCCGAACTTATAAGGGCTTTCTTT
CDR3 protein: CASSPELIRAFF

J gene: TRBJ2-3
D gene: .
V gene: TRBV20-1
clone size: few
CDR3 DNA: TGCAGTGCTAGAGTTGCGGCAGGATCAGATACGCAGTATTTT
CDR3 protein: CSARVAAGSDTQYF

J gene: TRBJ2-3
D gene: .
V gene: TRBV28
clone size: few
CDR3 DNA: TGTGCCAGCAGTCCCACCAGGGACACAGATACGCAGTATTTT
CDR3 protein: CASSPTRDTDTQYF

J gene: TRBJ2-1
D gene: TRBD2
V gene: TRBV5-6
clone size: .
CDR3 DNA: TGTGCCAGCAGCGGACTCGCTAGCCGGGGGGGCCGCCAGGAGCAGTTCTTC
CDR3 protein: CASSGLASRGGRQEQFF

J gene: TRBJ2-5
D gene: TRBD1
V gene: TRBV5-1
clone size: .
CDR3 DNA: TGCGCCAGCTTGGGACAGGAAGAGACCCAGTACTTC
CDR3 protein: CASLGQEETQYF

J gene: TRBJ2-1
D gene: .
V gene: TRBV12-3/TRBV12-4
clone size: many
CDR3 DNA: TGTGCCAGCAGGGCCGGATTAGCGGAGTACAATGAGCAGTTCTTC
CDR3 protein: CASRAGLAEYNEQFF

J gene: TRBJ2-2
D gene: .
V gene: TRBV24-1
clone size: few
CDR3 DNA: TGTGCCACCAGTGATTGGGGTAAAGACACCGGGGAGCTGTTTTTT
CDR3 protein: CATSDWGKDTGELFF

J gene: TRBJ2-7
D gene: .
V gene: TRBV27
clone size: many
CDR3 DNA: TGTGCCAGCAGTTTACAGCCCTCCGGGCTTCAAACCTACGAGCAGTACTTC
CDR3 protein: CASSLQPSGLQTYEQYF

J gene: TRBJ2-5
D gene: .
V gene: TRBV18
clone size: .
CDR3 DNA: TGTGCCAGCTCACCACAGGAGTCGAAACTGCTCCAAGAGACCCAGTACTTC
CDR3 protein: CASSPQESKLLQETQYF

J gene: TRBJ2-5
D gene: .
V gene: TRBV2
clone size: .
CDR3 DNA: TGTGCCAGCAGTGGGGAGACGGGGGAGACCCAGTACTTC
CDR3 protein: CASSGETGETQYF

J gene: TRBJ2-2
D gene: TRBD2
V gene: TRBV9
clone size: .
CDR3 DNA: TGTGCCAGCAGCGCCCCCCTAGCGGGGGTGAACACCGGGGAGCTGTTTTTT
CDR3 protein: CASSAPLAGVNTGELFF

J gene: TRBJ1-1
D gene: .
V gene: TRBV5-1
clone size: few
CDR3 DNA: TGCGCCAGCAGCTTGGTTACACCGAACACTGAAGCTTTCTTT
CDR3 protein: CASSLVTPNTEAFF

J gene: TRBJ1-5
D gene: .
V gene: TRBV12-3/TRBV12-4
clone size: .
CDR3 DNA: TGTGCCAGCAGTTTAAGGCAGGGATGGGGGCATCAGCCCCAGCATTTT
CDR3 protein: CASSLRQGWGHQPQHF

J gene: TRBJ2-1
D gene: .
V gene: TRBV11-1
clone size: .
CDR3 DNA: TGTGCCAGCAGCTTTGATCTCGGCGGGCCCACCTCCCACAATGAGCAGTTCTTC
CDR3 protein: CASSFDLGGPTSHNEQFF

J gene: TRBJ2-1
D gene: .
V gene: TRBV29-1
clone size: .
CDR3 DNA: TGCAGCGTTGATACCTACAATGAGCAGTTCTTC
CDR3 protein: CSVDTYNEQFF

J gene: TRBJ2-1
D gene: TRBD2
V gene: TRBV10-2
clone size: .
CDR3 DNA: TGCGCCAGCAACCCGGGACTAGCGGGAGTAAGGGGTGAGCAGTTCTTC
CDR3 protein: CASNPGLAGVRGEQFF

J gene: TRBJ2-2
D gene: .
V gene: TRBV14
clone size: many
CDR3 DNA: TGTGCCAGCAGTCCAAAGAACACCGGGGAGCTGTTTTTT
CDR3 protein: CASSPKNTGELFF

J gene: TRBJ2-2
D gene: .
V gene: TRBV27
clone size: .
CDR3 DNA: TGTGCCAGCAGTTGGGACCACCCCGGGGAGCTGTTTTTT
CDR3 protein: CASSWDHPGELFF

J gene: TRBJ1-1
D gene: TRBD1
V gene: TRBV7-2
clone size: few
CDR3 DNA: TGTGCCAGCAGCCAAGACAGGGCCAAGTCTTTCTTT
CDR3 protein: CASSQDRAKSFF

J gene: TRBJ2-4
D gene: TRBD1
V gene: TRBV5-5
clone size: few
CDR3 DNA: TGTGCCAGCAGCTTGAGTTGGCAGGGGGCCATAAACATTCAGTACTTC
CDR3 protein: CASSLSWQGAINIQYF